This T cell receptor beta chain originates from a study of response to subunit inactivated influenza vaccine. Notes on the study in general: Only a handful of new T cells, the authors suggested, are recruited with each seasonal influenza vaccination.

This clonotype was seen only a few times. Its antigen is currently unknown. Trimming removed 4 bases from V and 5 bases from J, with 11 bases in between. The CDR3 runs 13 residues. Germline CDR1 reads SGHTA; CDR2 reads FQGNSA. TCRdb reprocessed the RT-PCR reads via MiXCR and lists one record per CDR3 protein. In the table there are 700,000 to 900,000 distinct CDR3 sequences, 21% of which are singletons. The sample in question was PBMCs from blood, obtained about 5 days after vaccination. The chain is built from TRBV7-2 and TRBJ1-2, with D possibly matching TRBD1 (6 bases). The receptor comes from a man in his fifties or sixties who received an inactivated influenza vaccine. This CDR3 reads CASSSRTDYGYTF. The CDR3 coding sequence is TGTGCCAGCAGCTCGAGGACAGATTATGGCTACACCTTC.